This is a list of T cell receptor beta chains from one sample in a study of blood T cell repertoires in COVID-19. Libraries were prepared by immunoSEQ multiplex PCR; TCRdb keeps only in-frame clonotypes and omits some of them. The sample lists roughly 280,000 clones; around 87% were seen once. The sample taken for sequencing was peripheral blood. These receptors originate from a man aged 18 to 30 with active or convalescent COVID-19. Both conserved end residues are part of each CDR3. A D gene is named only where the DNA matches it firmly. The listing skips clone size in some rows; elsewhere it reads once, few, many or a size class.

d_gene	j_gene	abundance	v_gene	CDR3nt	CDR3aa
TRBD2	TRBJ2-2	.	TRBV4-3	TGCGCCAGCAGCCAGGCTATCAGCGGGAGTGGTACCGGGGAGCTGTTTTTT	CASSQAISGSGTGELFF
.	TRBJ1-2	few	TRBV11-2	TGTGCCAGCAGCTTAGGCCTAGCTAACTATGGCTACACCTTC	CASSLGLANYGYTF
TRBD2	TRBJ2-7	.	TRBV6-2/TRBV6-3	TGTGCCAGCAGTTACCACGGCGGGAGTCTCGGTGAGCAGTACTTC	CASSYHGGSLGEQYF
TRBD2	TRBJ2-3	.	TRBV27	TGTGCCAGCAGTTTCGCGGCGGGAGGGACCCCAGATACGCAGTATTTT	CASSFAAGGTPDTQYF
.	TRBJ2-1	.	TRBV9	TGTGCCAGCAGCGCCCGACAGGAGCAGTTCTTC	CASSARQEQFF
.	TRBJ2-7	.	TRBV23-1	TGCGCCAGCGAATTTAGGGGACAACCCGGGTACGAGCAGTACTTC	CASEFRGQPGYEQYF
.	TRBJ1-2	.	TRBV5-4	TGTGCCAGCAGCTTGGTCAGGGAACCTAACTATGGCTACACCTTC	CASSLVREPNYGYTF
.	TRBJ2-5	.	TRBV23-1	TGCGCCAGCAGTCTAGCGCCCCAAGAGACCCAGTACTTC	CASSLAPQETQYF
.	TRBJ2-3	.	TRBV27	TGTGCCAGCAGTCCCGGTCCCCTGAGGCAGTATTTT	CASSPGPLRQYF
.	TRBJ2-7	.	TRBV10-1	TGCGCCAGCAGATCCGACACAACCTACGAGCAGTACTTC	CASRSDTTYEQYF
TRBD2	TRBJ2-4	.	TRBV27	TGTGCCAGCAATCTAGCGGGGGCTCCGGGCAAAAACATTCAGTACTTC	CASNLAGAPGKNIQYF
TRBD2	TRBJ2-7	.	TRBV19	TGTGCCAGTAGTGGACTAGCGGGTGTTCTCTCCTACGAGCAGTACTTC	CASSGLAGVLSYEQYF
.	TRBJ1-6	.	TRBV3-1/TRBV3-2	TGTGCCAGCAGCCAAGATCCTTTACGGGGCTCCTATAATTCACCCCTCCACTTT	CASSQDPLRGSYNSPLHF
.	TRBJ2-4	.	TRBV5-1	TGCGCCAGCAGCTTAGTGACAGCCGGCAAAAACATTCAGTACTTC	CASSLVTAGKNIQYF
.	TRBJ1-1	.	TRBV6-5	TGTGCCAGCAACGGGGTCCGAAATGGGAACACTGAAGCTTTCTTT	CASNGVRNGNTEAFF
.	TRBJ1-2	.	TRBV6-4	TGTGCCAGCAGTGACTCGGGCCTTGGGGGCTACACCTTC	CASSDSGLGGYTF
.	TRBJ1-5	.	TRBV24-1	TGTGCCACCAGTGACGCGGATCAGCCCCAGCATTTT	CATSDADQPQHF
.	TRBJ1-2	.	TRBV6-1	TGTGCCAGCAGTGAATCGGCCGTGTCGGGGAGGGGCTACACCTTC	CASSESAVSGRGYTF
.	TRBJ2-5	.	TRBV7-2	TGTGCCAGCAGCGACGGGACTTTAATGGAGACCCAGTACTTC	CASSDGTLMETQYF
.	TRBJ2-1	few	TRBV5-4	TGTGCCAGCAGCGGCCCTCTCGGAGGCTCCTACAATGAGCAGTTCTTC	CASSGPLGGSYNEQFF
TRBD1	TRBJ1-5	.	TRBV2	TGTGCCAGCAGCCGGTCCGGACAGGGCAATCAGCCCCAGCATTTT	CASSRSGQGNQPQHF
TRBD1	TRBJ1-6	.	TRBV6-4	TGTGCCAGCAGTGACTCGGAGACAGGGAATTCACCCCTCCACTTT	CASSDSETGNSPLHF
TRBD2	TRBJ2-5	.	TRBV30	TGTGCCTGGAATGGGGCCAGCGGGACCTACAAGACCCAGTACTTC	CAWNGASGTYKTQYF
.	TRBJ1-1	.	TRBV9	TGTGCCAGCAGCGTAGGGGGCATGAACACTGAAGCTTTCTTT	CASSVGGMNTEAFF
.	TRBJ1-1	.	TRBV11-2	TGTGCCAGCAGTTTCCGCCGGGAGGCTGAAGCTTTCTTT	CASSFRREAEAFF
.	TRBJ2-1	.	TRBV21-1	TGTGCCAGCAGCAAATTGGGGGTTAGGCCTAGCGGTTACAATGAGCAGTTCTTC	CASSKLGVRPSGYNEQFF